One sample yielded the 12 T cell receptor beta chains listed below, sequenced in a study of T cell repertoires in cytomegalovirus infection. MiXCR, applied by TCRdb to the reads, yields one record per CDR3 protein. Of around 200,000 distinct CDR3 sequences detected, roughly a sixth appear once; the ten largest clones hold 20% to 25%. Source material: CD8+ T cells from PBMCs. Receptors were obtained from a human donor in good health (CMV status not recorded). Some clones in this sample may be carry-over from other donors' samples.

This clonotype was counted between two and nine times. The chain recombines TRBV20-1 with TRBJ2-7, with D tentatively TRBD1 (5 bases). This CDR3 spans 15 amino acids. The germline V and J ends were trimmed by 1 base and 9 bases, with 22 bases remaining between them. Germline lookup yields CDR1 DFQATT and CDR2 SNEGSKA (reference sequence). The CDR3: CSARASETVATGQYF. For the CDR3, the DNA is TGCAGTGCTAGAGCCAGTGAGACAGTTGCTACGGGGCAGTACTTC.

This clonotype was recorded a few times. The rearrangement uses TRBV7-2 and TRBJ1-3; 8 nucleotides line up with TRBD1. V lost 4 bases, J lost 2 bases, and 7 bases stayed unmatched. The CDR3 runs 16 residues. The germline CDR1 and CDR2 sequences are SGHTA and FQGNSA. CDR3 loop: CASSSGQGGTGNTIYF. CDR3 bases: TGTGCCAGCAGCTCCGGACAGGGCGGAACTGGAAACACCATATATTTT.

The chain uses TRBV11-2 and TRBJ2-1; no firm D call. Germline CDR1 reads SGHAT; CDR2 reads FQNNGV. The CDR3 consists of 12 residues. Between the trimmed V and J ends, which lost 1 base and 10 bases, there was a span of 8 bases. The CDR3 DNA reads as TGTGCCAGCAGCTTAGTCTTTTACGAGCAGTTCTTC. This gives the protein CASSLVFYEQFF.

This clonotype has just a few counts. The gene calls are TRBV7-2 and TRBJ2-7, with D possibly TRBD1 on 5 matching bases. The CDR3 sequence is 14 residues long. Germline V gives CDR1 SGHTA, CDR2 FQGNSA. Trimming removed 1 base at V and 2 bases at J, with 9 bases between. For the CDR3, the DNA is TGTGCCAGCAGCTTAGTACACAGGACCTACGAGCAGTACTTC. Translation: CASSLVHRTYEQYF.

The table lists this clonotype with a few counts. This rearrangement joins TRBV28 to TRBJ2-3; weak D call: TRBD2 (6 bases). V lost 6 bases and J 0 bases, leaving 19 bases between the germline ends. Germline assignment: CDR1 MDHEN and CDR2 SYDVKM. The length of the CDR3 is 17 residues. The CDR3 spells CASSPGRGRSSTDTQYF. For the CDR3, the DNA is TGTGCCAGCAGCCCCGGGCGGGGCCGGTCTAGCACAGATACGCAGTATTTT. The variable domain in full, with the rest retrieved from reference TRBV28 and TRBJ2-3, is DVKVTQSSRYLVKRTGEKVFLECVQDMDHENMFWYRQDPGLGLRLIYFSYDVKMKEKGDIPEGYSVSREKKERFSLILESASTNQTSMYLCASSPGRGRSSTDTQYFGPGTRLTVL.

There are a few counts of this clonotype. The V call is TRBV6-6, the J call TRBJ2-7; TRBD2 is a possible D gene (5 bases). Trimming removed 4 bases at V and 3 bases at J, with 10 bases between. The CDR3 loop spans 13 amino acids. In germline, CDR1 is MNHNY, CDR2 SVGAGI (reference sequence). In DNA form, the CDR3 reads TGTGCCAGCAGTTCCGGGAAGTTCTACGAGCAGTACTTC. As protein: CASSSGKFYEQYF.

This chain joins TRBV6-2 or TRBV6-3 and TRBJ1-6; D is perhaps TRBD1 (5 bases). Trimming cost V 7 bases and J 7 bases, with 17 bases left between them. CDR3 size: 15 residues. Germline CDR1 is MNHEY and CDR2 is SVGEGT. This chain's CDR3 is CASTNRDPGNSPLHF. CDR3 in DNA: TGTGCCAGCACCAACCGGGACCCAGGGAATTCACCCCTCCACTTT.

The chain employs TRBV11-2 and TRBJ1-1; D unresolved. The V end was cut by 1 base, the J end by 0 bases, with 9 bases between. Looked up from germline, CDR1 is SGHAT and CDR2 is FQNNGV. CDR3 size: 15 residues. For the CDR3, the DNA is TGTGCCAGCAGCTTAGCTGGCCCCTTGAACACTGAAGCTTTCTTT. It is translated as CASSLAGPLNTEAFF.

This clonotype was seen ten or more times. The chain recombines TRBV28 with TRBJ1-4; possibly TRBD1 for D (6 bases). The CDR3 sequence is 14 residues long. Trimming removed 6 bases at V and 2 bases at J, with 10 bases between. Germline values: CDR1 MDHEN, CDR2 SYDVKM. CDR3 in DNA: TGTGCCAGCAGAAGGACAGCCACTAATGAAAAACTGTTTTTT. Translation: CASRRTATNEKLFF.

The CDR3 reads CASATGTEAFF. CDR3 sequence (DNA): TGTGCTAGTGCCACCGGGACAGAAGCTTTCTTT. The chain uses TRBV12-5 and TRBJ1-1; D is possibly TRBD1 (6 bases). The germline CDR1 and CDR2 sequences are LGHNT and FRNRAP. This CDR3 spans 11 amino acids. V dropped 7 bases and J dropped 8 bases, with 11 bases sitting between them.

There are many counts of this clonotype. J is TRBJ2-1 and V is TRBV7-2; 13 positions agree with TRBD2. The CDR3 totals 18 residues. J was trimmed by 2 bases and V by 4 bases; bases with no gene match: 8. Germline loops: CDR1 SGHTA, CDR2 FQGNSA. CDR3: CASSWTSGGGNPYNEQFF. Written as DNA, the CDR3 is TGTGCCAGCAGCTGGACTAGCGGGGGAGGAAATCCCTACAATGAGCAGTTCTTC.

The CDR3 reads CASSPAPISDITDTQYF. As DNA, the CDR3 is TGTGCCAGCAGTCCCGCCCCAATCTCCGACATCACAGATACGCAGTATTTT. The V call is TRBV27, the J call TRBJ2-3, with D unresolved. Germline loops: CDR1 MNHEY, CDR2 SMNVEV (reference sequence). This CDR3 region has 17 residues. Between the trimmed V and J ends, which lost 5 bases and 2 bases, there was a span of 20 bases.